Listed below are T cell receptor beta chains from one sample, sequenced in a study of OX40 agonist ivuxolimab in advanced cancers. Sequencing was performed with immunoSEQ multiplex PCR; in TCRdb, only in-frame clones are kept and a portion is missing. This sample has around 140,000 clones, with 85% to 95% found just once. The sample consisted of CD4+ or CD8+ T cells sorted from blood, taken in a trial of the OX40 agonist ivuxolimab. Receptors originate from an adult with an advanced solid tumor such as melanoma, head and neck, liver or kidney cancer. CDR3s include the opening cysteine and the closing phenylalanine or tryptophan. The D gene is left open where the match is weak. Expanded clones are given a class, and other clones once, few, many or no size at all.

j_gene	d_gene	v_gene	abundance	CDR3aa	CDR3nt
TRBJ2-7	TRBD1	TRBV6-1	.	CASSERPGQGPYEQYF	TGTGCCAGCAGTGAACGTCCGGGACAGGGGCCCTACGAGCAGTACTTC
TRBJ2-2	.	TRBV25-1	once	CASSAGPNTGELFF	TGTGCCAGCAGTGCGGGGCCCAACACCGGGGAGCTGTTTTTT
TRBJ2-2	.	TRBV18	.	CASSPDRNTGELFF	TGTGCCAGCTCACCGGATAGGAACACCGGGGAGCTGTTTTTT
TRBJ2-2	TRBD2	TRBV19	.	CASSLLLAGATGELFF	TGTGCCAGTAGTCTTTTGCTAGCGGGAGCCACCGGGGAGCTGTTTTTT
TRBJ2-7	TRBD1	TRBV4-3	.	CASSQDSQGQGPYEQYF	TGCGCCAGCAGCCAAGACTCGCAGGGACAGGGGCCCTACGAGCAGTACTTC
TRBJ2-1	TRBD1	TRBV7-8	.	CASSLVKTGIRPGSNEQFF	TGTGCCAGCAGCTTAGTGAAGACAGGGATCCGACCTGGGTCCAATGAGCAGTTCTTC
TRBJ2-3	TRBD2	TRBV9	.	CASSVIELAGTDTQYF	TGTGCCAGCAGCGTAATAGAACTAGCGGGCACAGATACGCAGTATTTT
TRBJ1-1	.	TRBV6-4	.	CASSERHGTGRFMNTEAFF	TGTGCCAGCAGTGAACGACACGGGACCGGACGGTTCATGAACACTGAAGCTTTCTTT
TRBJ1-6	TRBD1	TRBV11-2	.	CASSSRQGATWVSPLHF	TGTGCCAGCAGTTCAAGACAGGGGGCGACTTGGGTGTCACCCCTCCACTTT
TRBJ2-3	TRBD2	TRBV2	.	CASSRTSGGRSDTQYF	TGTGCCAGCAGTAGGACTAGCGGGGGTAGGTCAGATACGCAGTATTTT
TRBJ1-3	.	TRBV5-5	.	CASSTFGSDTIYF	TGTGCCAGCAGCACCTTCGGGTCGGACACCATATATTTT
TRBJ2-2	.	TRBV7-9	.	CASSQTGALTTGELFF	TGTGCCAGCAGCCAAACGGGGGCGCTTACCACCGGGGAGCTGTTTTTT
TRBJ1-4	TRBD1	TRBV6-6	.	CASSYGTGREKLFF	TGTGCCAGCAGTTACGGGACAGGGAGGGAAAAACTGTTTTTT
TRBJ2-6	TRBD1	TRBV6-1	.	CATSGDRVRANVLTF	TGTGCCACCTCCGGGGACAGGGTACGGGCCAACGTCCTGACTTTC
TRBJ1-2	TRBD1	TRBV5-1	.	CASSPSGTGDGYTF	TGCGCCAGCAGCCCCTCCGGGACAGGGGATGGCTACACCTTC
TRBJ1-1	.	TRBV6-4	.	CASSEGRTSGKAFF	TGTGCCAGCAGTGAAGGGCGAACATCCGGGAAAGCTTTCTTT
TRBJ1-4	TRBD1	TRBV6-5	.	CASGDRLNEKLFF	TGTGCCAGCGGGGACAGGTTAAATGAAAAACTGTTTTTT
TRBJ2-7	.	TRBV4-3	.	CASSQDHLEGYEQYF	TGCGCCAGCAGCCAAGATCATCTGGAAGGCTACGAGCAGTACTTC
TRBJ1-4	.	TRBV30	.	CAWSRVLGGYNEKLFF	TGTGCCTGGAGTCGAGTACTAGGCGGGTATAATGAAAAACTGTTTTTT
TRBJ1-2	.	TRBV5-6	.	CASSLDPGNGYTF	TGTGCCAGCAGCTTGGACCCAGGGAATGGCTACACCTTC
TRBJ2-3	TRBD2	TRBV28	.	CASSFGLASDTQYF	TGTGCCAGCAGTTTCGGACTAGCGTCAGATACGCAGTATTTT
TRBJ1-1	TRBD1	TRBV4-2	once	CASSSRQGARNTEAFF	TGTGCCAGCAGCTCACGACAGGGGGCCCGGAACACTGAAGCTTTCTTT
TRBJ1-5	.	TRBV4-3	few	CASSQDLLGPQHF	TGCGCCAGCAGCCAAGATCTTCTGGGGCCCCAGCATTTT
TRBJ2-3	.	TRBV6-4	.	CASALTSGIPDTQYF	TGTGCCAGCGCCCTGACTTCGGGAATACCAGATACGCAGTATTTT
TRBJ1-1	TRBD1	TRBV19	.	CASSIGHTGGTEAFF	TGTGCCAGTAGTATCGGGCATACAGGGGGAACTGAAGCTTTCTTT
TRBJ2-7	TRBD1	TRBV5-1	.	CASSFLDRAAYEQYF	TGCGCCAGCAGCTTCCTCGACAGGGCGGCCTACGAGCAGTACTTC
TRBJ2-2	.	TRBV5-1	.	CASSSGSTGELFF	TGCGCCAGCAGCTCGGGGTCCACCGGGGAGCTGTTTTTT
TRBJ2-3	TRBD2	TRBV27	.	CASSFRGLPGTSGGGVDTDTQYF	TGTGCCAGCAGTTTTCGGGGTTTACCCGGGACTAGCGGGGGAGGGGTCGACACAGATACGCAGTATTTT
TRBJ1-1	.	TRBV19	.	CASSPQTGTNTEAFF	TGTGCCAGTAGTCCCCAAACAGGGACCAACACTGAAGCTTTCTTT
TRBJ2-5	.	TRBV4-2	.	CASSQAQGGETQYF	TGTGCCAGCAGCCAAGCCCAGGGGGGGGAGACCCAGTACTTC
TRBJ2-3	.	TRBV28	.	CASGLGGTPTDTQYF	TGCGCCAGCGGCCTTGGCGGGACCCCCACAGATACGCAGTATTTT
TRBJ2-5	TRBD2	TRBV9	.	CASSVVGTRGETQYF	TGTGCCAGCAGCGTAGTAGGGACTAGGGGAGAGACCCAGTACTTC
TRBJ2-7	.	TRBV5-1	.	CASSQAGDTGNEQYF	TGCGCCAGCAGCCAAGCCGGAGACACGGGGAACGAGCAGTACTTC
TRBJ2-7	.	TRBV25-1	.	CASKGAGNEQYF	TGTGCCAGCAAGGGGGCGGGGAACGAGCAGTACTTC
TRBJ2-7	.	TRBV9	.	CASSVGAGSYEQYF	TGTGCCAGCAGCGTAGGGGCAGGATCCTACGAGCAGTACTTC
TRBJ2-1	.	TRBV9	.	CASSVFPNNEQFF	TGTGCCAGCAGCGTATTCCCTAACAATGAGCAGTTCTTC
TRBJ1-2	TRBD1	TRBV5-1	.	CASSHGQGNYGYTF	TGCGCCAGCAGCCACGGACAGGGTAACTATGGCTACACCTTC
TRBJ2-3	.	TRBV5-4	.	CASSLAGLTDTQYF	TGTGCCAGCAGCTTGGCCGGCCTAACAGATACGCAGTATTTT
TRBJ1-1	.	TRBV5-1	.	CASSLGGSKGGTEAFF	TGCGCCAGCAGCTTGGGGGGCAGTAAAGGAGGGACTGAAGCTTTCTTT
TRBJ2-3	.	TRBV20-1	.	CSASGRDTQYF	TGCAGTGCTAGCGGTCGGGATACGCAGTATTTT
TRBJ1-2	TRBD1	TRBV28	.	CASSFGQAYGYTF	TGTGCCAGCAGTTTCGGACAGGCATATGGCTACACCTTC
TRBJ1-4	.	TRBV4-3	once	CASSQEVQGLNEKLFF	TGCGCCAGCAGCCAAGAGGTTCAGGGGCTCAATGAAAAACTGTTTTTT
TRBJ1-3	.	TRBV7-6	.	CASSPGAASGNTIYF	TGTGCCAGCAGCCCCGGGGCCGCCTCTGGAAACACCATATATTTT
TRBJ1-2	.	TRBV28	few	CASSFGGGYGYTF	TGTGCCAGCAGTTTTGGTGGGGGCTATGGCTACACCTTC
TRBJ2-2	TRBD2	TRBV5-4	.	CASSFPITGLAGSGELFF	TGTGCCAGCAGCTTCCCAATTACCGGACTAGCGGGATCCGGGGAGCTGTTTTTT
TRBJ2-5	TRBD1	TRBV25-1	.	CASAGGIQYF	TGTGCCAGCGCAGGGGGTATCCAGTACTTC
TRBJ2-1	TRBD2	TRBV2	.	CASSQELAGGQFF	TGTGCCAGCAGCCAAGAACTAGCGGGGGGGCAGTTCTTC
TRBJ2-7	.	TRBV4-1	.	CASSQGGGDRVSYEQYF	TGCGCCAGCAGCCAAGGGGGGGGAGACAGGGTCTCCTACGAGCAGTACTTC
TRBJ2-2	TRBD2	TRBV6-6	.	CASSNGGGLNTGELFF	TGTGCCAGCAGCAACGGGGGGGGCCTGAACACCGGGGAGCTGTTTTTT
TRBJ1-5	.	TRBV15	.	CATSREARQPQHF	TGTGCCACCAGCAGAGAAGCACGTCAGCCCCAGCATTTT
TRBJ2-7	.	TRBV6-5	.	CASSYSVSHYEQYF	TGTGCCAGCAGTTACTCCGTCAGCCACTACGAGCAGTACTTC
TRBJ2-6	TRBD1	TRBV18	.	CASSLIGQGRSGANVLTF	TGTGCCAGCTCACTCATTGGACAGGGTCGTTCTGGGGCCAACGTCCTGACTTTC
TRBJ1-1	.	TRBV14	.	CASSQVFGKNTEAFF	TGTGCCAGCAGCCAAGTTTTCGGCAAGAACACTGAAGCTTTCTTT